A single sample gave rise to the 22 T cell receptor beta chains below, sequenced in a study of CD8 T cells in Susac syndrome. With random hexamers, reverse transcription was performed on about 0.45 to 1 ug of RNA. TCRdb re-called the immunoSEQ multiplex PCR reads with MiXCR, one entry per CDR3 protein. The sample has around 79,000 distinct CDR3 sequences, approximately 93% seen once. The sequenced material came from CD8+ T cells from PBMCs. Every receptor here comes from a human donor with Susac syndrome.

This chain connects TRBV6-2 or TRBV6-3 to TRBJ1-1; no reliable D call. The ends were cut back, 2 bases at V and 1 base at J, with 5 bases in the middle. CDR3 length: 13 amino acids. Germline V gene lookup returns CDR1 MNHEY and CDR2 SVGEGT. CDR3 in amino acids: CASSYTGNTEAFF. CDR3 nucleotides: TGTGCCAGCAGTTACACCGGGAACACTGAAGCTTTCTTT.

The V gene is TRBV27, the J gene TRBJ2-7, with D perhaps TRBD2 (6 bases). This CDR3 has 13 residues. Germline V gene lookup returns CDR1 MNHEY and CDR2 SMNVEV (reference sequence). Between the trimmed V and J ends, which lost 0 bases and 6 bases, there was a span of 9 bases. CDR3 in amino acids: CASSLSEGAEQYF. The CDR3 DNA reads TGTGCCAGCAGTTTATCGGAGGGAGCCGAGCAGTACTTC.

CDR3 residues: CASSGGTDSNEKLFF. CDR3 coding DNA: TGTGCCAGCAGTGGCGGGACGGATAGTAATGAAAAACTGTTTTTT. V is TRBV2 and J is TRBJ1-4; a possible D gene is TRBD1 (5 bases). The V gene lost 4 bases and the J gene lost 4 bases, with 13 bases spanning the gap. Germline lookup yields CDR1 SNHLY and CDR2 FYNNEI. The CDR3 contains 15 residues.

J is TRBJ2-1 and V is TRBV5-4; D is undetermined. Trimming removed 6 bases from V and 5 bases from J, with 9 bases in between. This CDR3 comprises 12 residues. Germline V gives CDR1 SGHNT, CDR2 YYREEE (reference sequence). The CDR3 reads CASTSMDNEQFF. The CDR3 DNA follows: TGTGCCAGCACCTCGATGGACAATGAGCAGTTCTTC.

The table lists this clonotype with a count of one. CDR3 sequence: CASILQGADEQYF. As DNA, the CDR3 is TGTGCCAGCATTTTACAGGGGGCGGACGAGCAGTACTTC. This chain uses TRBV6-6 with TRBJ2-7, with 9 bases aligning to TRBD1. CDR3 length: 13 amino acids. Germline trimming cut 7 bases from V and 5 bases from J; bases unmatched to any gene: 6. CDR1 MNHNY and CDR2 SVGAGI come from the germline V gene (reference sequence).

The rearrangement uses TRBV11-2 and TRBJ1-1; 10 bases match TRBD1. CDR1 is SGHAT and CDR2 is FQNNGV in the germline V gene. The length of the CDR3 is 18 residues. V lost 5 bases and J lost 0; bases outside the gene matches: 12. The CDR3 region has the DNA TGTGCCAGCAGCCCCTCCTGGACAGGGGGGATCATGAACACTGAAGCTTTCTTT. This translates into CASSPSWTGGIMNTEAFF.

The chain carries TRBV2 and TRBJ2-2, with a possible D match to TRBD1 (5 bases). Germline V gives CDR1 SNHLY, CDR2 FYNNEI. This CDR3 region has 13 residues. The ends were cut back, 7 bases at V and 3 bases at J, with 9 bases in the middle. DNA of the CDR3: TGTGCCAGCACAGGGCTTTACACCGGGGAGCTGTTTTTT. Translation gives CASTGLYTGELFF.

Comment on this clonotype: The junction and the germline gene differ at one end; a read error may be behind it. The chain employs TRBV16 and TRBJ2-7, with TRBD1 matching over 9 bases. CDR1 and CDR2 (germline): KGHSY, FQNENV. The CDR3 is made up of 12 amino acids. In DNA form, the CDR3 reads TGTGCCAGCAGCCAGGGGACAGGGTATCTCGACTTC. This gives the protein CASSQGTGYLDF.

The genes are TRBV9 and TRBJ1-1, with D perhaps TRBD1 (6 bases). The V and J ends lost 0 bases and 1 base respectively, with 13 bases between them. This CDR3 is 16 amino acids long. Germline CDR1 is SGDLS and CDR2 is YYNGEE. The CDR3 here is CASSVAGGGRNTEAFF. CDR3 coding DNA: TGTGCCAGCAGCGTAGCTGGAGGGGGGCGGAACACTGAAGCTTTCTTT. The variable domain in full, with the rest retrieved from reference TRBV9 and TRBJ1-1, is DSGVTQTPKHLITATGQRVTLRCSPRSGDLSVYWYQQSLDQGLQFLIQYYNGEERAKGNILERFSAQQFPDLHSELNLSSLELGDSALYFCASSVAGGGRNTEAFFGQGTRLTVV.

This chain links TRBV9 with TRBJ2-7; 9 bases agree with TRBD1. Germline V lookup: CDR1 SGDLS, CDR2 YYNGEE. Unmatched junction bases numbered 11, after V lost 4 bases and J lost 3 bases. The CDR3 has 16 residues. DNA for the CDR3: TGTGCCAGCAGCCTCACCGGGACAGGGCGAGGCTACGAGCAGTACTTC. Protein product: CASSLTGTGRGYEQYF. The full variable domain, rest sourced from reference TRBV9 and TRBJ2-7, is DSGVTQTPKHLITATGQRVTLRCSPRSGDLSVYWYQQSLDQGLQFLIQYYNGEERAKGNILERFSAQQFPDLHSELNLSSLELGDSALYFCASSLTGTGRGYEQYFGPGTRLTVT.

The chain links TRBV7-9 to TRBJ2-2; D is perhaps TRBD2 (5 bases). CDR3 size: 16 residues. CDR1 SEHNR and CDR2 FQNEAQ come from the germline V gene (reference sequence). Trimming cost V 1 base and J 6 bases, with 15 bases left between them. The chain's CDR3 is CASSLVVREEAGELFF. The CDR3 DNA is TGTGCCAGCAGCTTAGTGGTCCGGGAAGAGGCCGGGGAGCTGTTTTTT.

J is TRBJ1-2 and V is TRBV27; D gene ambiguous. The V gene's germline CDR1 is MNHEY and CDR2 SMNVEV (reference sequence). V was shortened by 3 bases and J by 6 bases, with 11 bases between the two germline ends. This CDR3 comprises 13 residues. CDR3: CASSFGRSNGYTF. CDR3 nucleotides: TGTGCCAGCAGTTTCGGCAGGTCTAATGGCTACACCTTC.

This chain links TRBV19 with TRBJ1-1; D is ambiguous. Trimming stripped 3 bases from V and 8 bases from J, with 13 bases between. This CDR3 spans 13 amino acids. The V gene's germline CDR1 is LNHDA and CDR2 SQIVND (reference sequence). The CDR3 is CASSIYGGKEAFF. The CDR3 DNA is TGTGCCAGTAGTATTTATGGCGGAAAGGAAGCTTTCTTT.

The chain employs TRBV29-1 and TRBJ1-5; 9 bases agree with TRBD1. The CDR3 contains 14 residues. The ends lost 5 bases at V and 3 bases at J; junction bases unmatched: 5. Germline V CDR1 and CDR2: SQVTM, ANQGSEA. The CDR3 loop is CSVRGQGTNQPQHF. The CDR3 DNA reads TGCAGCGTTAGAGGACAGGGGACCAATCAGCCCCAGCATTTT. The entire variable domain, with the rest obtained from reference TRBV29-1 and TRBJ1-5, is as follows: SAVISQKPSRDICQRGTSLTIQCQVDSQVTMMFWYRQQPGQSLTLIATANQGSEATYESGFVIDKFPISRPNLTFSTLTVSNMSPEDSSIYLCSVRGQGTNQPQHFGDGTRLSIL.

The V gene is TRBV2, the J gene TRBJ1-1, with D uncertain. Trimming pared 2 bases from V and 8 bases from J, leaving 15 bases between. Germline V gene sequence: CDR1 SNHLY, CDR2 FYNNEI. The CDR3 runs to 14 residues. The CDR3 DNA sequence: TGTGCCAGCAGTGAACAGATCCTGATTTTCGAAGCTTTCTTT. Translated: CASSEQILIFEAFF.

The sample holds a few counts of this clonotype. The chain recombines TRBV9 with TRBJ2-7; 9 nucleotides match TRBD1. The CDR3 has 14 residues. V gave up 0 bases and J gave up 4 bases; unmatched junction bases: 2. Germline CDR1 and CDR2: SGDLS and YYNGEE. The CDR3 spells CASSVGGQGYEQYF. The CDR3 DNA follows: TGTGCCAGCAGCGTAGGGGGACAGGGTTACGAGCAGTACTTC.

The chain carries TRBV29-1 and TRBJ2-7, with 7 bases matching TRBD2. The ends lost 6 bases at V and 2 bases at J; junction bases unmatched: 7. The germline gives CDR1 SQVTM, CDR2 ANQGSEA. The CDR3 spans 13 residues. The CDR3 sequence: CSVGDAGAYEQYF. The CDR3 DNA sequence: TGCAGCGTAGGGGACGCGGGGGCCTACGAGCAGTACTTC.

The V gene is TRBV7-8, the J gene TRBJ1-4; D call uncertain. CDR1 is SGHVS and CDR2 is FQNEAQ in the germline V gene. The germline V and J ends were trimmed by 4 bases and 7 bases, with 22 bases remaining between them. The CDR3 runs 17 residues. The CDR3 DNA reads as TGTGCCAGCAGCTCACCCGCTGAGGGAAGGCGGGGTGAAAAACTGTTTTTT. Translation gives CASSSPAEGRRGEKLFF.

This chain joins TRBV9 and TRBJ2-7, with TRBD2 identical over 11 bases. The trim removed 2 bases at V and 4 bases at J, leaving 5 bases unmatched. The CDR3 consists of 15 residues. The germline gives CDR1 SGDLS, CDR2 YYNGEE. CDR3 sequence: CASSVSGTSGYEQYF. CDR3 nucleotides: TGTGCCAGCAGCGTCTCCGGGACTAGCGGATACGAGCAGTACTTC.

This clonotype was seen a single time. The V and J genes are TRBV20-1 and TRBJ2-6, with 10 nucleotides matching TRBD1. The length of the CDR3 is 17 residues. The V gene's germline CDR1 is DFQATT and CDR2 SNEGSKA (reference sequence). V shed 1 base and J 4 bases; nucleotides not matched to a gene: 7. The CDR3 region is CSARVWDRGAGANVLTF. DNA of the CDR3: TGCAGTGCTAGAGTCTGGGACAGGGGAGCCGGGGCCAACGTCCTGACTTTC.

The J gene is TRBJ2-1, the V gene TRBV7-6; TRBD1 or TRBD2 may be the D gene (6 bases each). The CDR3 sequence is 17 residues long. Germline CDR1 and CDR2: SGHVS and FNYEAQ. Trimming took 1 base from V and 4 from J, leaving 17 bases between them. The CDR3 region is CASSLGSRGQGYNEQFF. In DNA, the CDR3 is TGTGCCAGCAGCTTAGGGTCACGGGGGCAAGGATACAATGAGCAGTTCTTC.

The rearrangement joins TRBV5-6 to TRBJ2-7, with a tentative D call TRBD1 (6 bases). Germline V gene lookup returns CDR1 SGHDT and CDR2 YYEEEE. The CDR3 is 15 amino acids. V was clipped by 4 bases and J by 0 bases, with 14 bases between them. CDR3 in DNA: TGTGCCAGCAGCCCAGACAGGAGTAGCTCCTACGAGCAGTACTTC. Encoded protein: CASSPDRSSSYEQYF.